This T cell receptor beta chain was sequenced in a study of cytomegalovirus exposure and HLA in healthy donors. Study in general: A prior study identified 110 million or so unique TCR beta sequences from roughly 180 million T cells. Whole-study results and caveats: Most TCR sequences proved rare, with some public TCRs found in many donors. A prior analysis recorded that most TCR beta V segments were productive about 87% or about 30% of the time.

The PCR was carried out with 60 Vbeta primers and 13 Jbeta primers. Data came from immunoSEQ multiplex PCR; TCRdb stores just in-frame clones and leaves some out. The sample has under 200,000 clones, roughly 77% seen once. Germline trimming cut 1 base from V and 5 bases from J; bases unmatched to any gene: 9. This CDR3 is 16 amino acids long. Germline lookup yields CDR1 SNHLY and CDR2 FYNNEI. For this clone: Its target is unknown.

The sample was PBMCs. This receptor was identified in a male donor in good health and CMV-seropositive. The V gene is TRBV2, the J gene TRBJ2-5, with TRBD1 identical over 8 bases. Here the CDR3 DNA reads TGTGCCAGCAGTGAAGAGAGGACAGGGACGGGTGAGACCCAGTACTTC. As protein: CASSEERTGTGETQYF.